This TCR beta chain came from a study of shared clonotypes between healthy human individuals. Study at large: Each donor's CD8 memory used one plate, CD8 naive two, each CD4 subset three.

Points from the study as a whole: Generally, naive subsets (rather than memory subsets) showed larger estimated richness. The sharing of 5% to 6.5% of naive CD4 clonotypes was seen across a handful of donors.

Every immunoSEQ plate was one replicate of a subset's evenly spread DNA. Sequenced by immunoSEQ multiplex PCR; TCRdb stores in-frame clones only, minus some. This table has 95,000 to 120,000 clones, approximately 70% appearing once. For this clone: Its target is not known.

Germline lookup yields CDR1 SEHNR and CDR2 FQNEAQ (reference sequence). This CDR3 has 15 amino acids. Between the trimmed V and J ends, which lost 5 bases and 0 bases, there was a span of 12 bases. The sequence derives from a woman aged 25 to 45 in good health. Sequenced: memory CD8+ T cells sorted from blood. This sample's subset: CD45RO+ cells pooled with CCR7-negative TemRA cells. The chain uses TRBV7-9 and TRBJ2-3; D is possibly TRBD1 or TRBD2 (5 bases each). CDR3 region: CASSHWGGSTDTQYF. CDR3 nucleotides: TGTGCCAGCAGCCATTGGGGCGGGAGCACAGATACGCAGTATTTT.